The T cell receptor (beta chain) under discussion was sequenced for a study of T-cell reconstitution after alpha-beta-depleted transplantation in children. Study-level results: Several hundred expanded graft clones reportedly supplied alpha-beta T cells about two months after transplant.

The TCRbeta library incorporated unique molecular identifiers. Using its own MiXCR run on the PCR reads, TCRdb lists one record per CDR3 protein. The table lists around 490,000 distinct CDR3 sequences, approximately 10% of them singletons. Trimming cost V 6 bases and J 4 bases, with 15 bases left between them. The CDR3 runs to 13 residues. The germline V gene has CDR1 SQVTM and CDR2 ANQGSEA. This clonotype was detected only a few times. Its target is not known. This specimen consisted of PBMCs, mostly from graft donor cells, obtained 180 days after TCRalphabeta/CD19-depleted stem cell transplant. The receptor comes from a female patient aged 2 to 10 who had a stem cell transplant for aplastic anemia, so the T cells may come from the graft donor. The rearrangement joins TRBV29-1 to TRBJ1-1, with TRBD1 as a possible D gene (5 bases). CDR3: CSVGERTSTEAFF. The CDR3 DNA reads as TGCAGCGTGGGGGAGAGGACCAGCACTGAAGCTTTCTTT.